This passage covers 9 T cell receptor beta chains from one sample sequenced in a study of a mutant IDH1 vaccine in newly diagnosed glioma. These TCRs are of unknown antigen specificity. Time point indicated: week 47, end of study. Each dose delivered 300 ug of mutant IDH1 20-mer peptide subcutaneously with imiquimod. Assay: immunoSEQ multiplex PCR; the TCRdb copy retains only in-frame clones and omits some. The sample has about 56,000 clones, roughly four fifths seen once. The material was PBMCs, obtained from a glioma patient whose treatment included an IDH1 peptide vaccine. The receptors were gathered from a woman aged 50 to 65 with glioma.

The rearrangement uses TRBV27 and TRBJ1-1; possible D gene TRBD1, 5 bases. V lost 5 bases and J lost 1, with 23 bases in between. This CDR3 region has 18 residues. Germline V gives CDR1 MNHEY, CDR2 SMNVEV (reference sequence). The CDR3 loop reads CASSPGILGTPTNTEAFF. The CDR3 DNA follows: TGTGCCAGCAGTCCAGGGATTTTAGGGACGCCAACGAACACTGAAGCTTTCTTT.

The V call is TRBV6-6, the J call TRBJ2-5, with D possibly being TRBD2 (5 bases). Germline V lookup: CDR1 MNHNY, CDR2 SVGAGI (reference sequence). The CDR3 contains 14 residues. With 0 bases removed from V and 4 bases from J, the gap between germline ends came to 9 bases. CDR3 sequence: CASSYSSRGETQYF. CDR3 in DNA: TGTGCCAGCAGTTACTCGAGTCGGGGAGAGACCCAGTACTTC.

The chain joins TRBV5-6 to TRBJ1-2; possible D gene TRBD1, 5 bases. The CDR3 totals 13 residues. The V end was cut by 1 base, the J end by 7 bases, with 11 bases between. Germline CDR1 is SGHDT and CDR2 is YYEEEE. The CDR3 coding sequence is TGTGCCAGCAGCTTGTCGGGGGATTCTGGCTACACCTTC. This sequence encodes CASSLSGDSGYTF.

The chain couples TRBV18 to TRBJ2-3; possible D gene TRBD2, 5 bases. The CDR3 runs to 16 residues. The germline gives CDR1 KGHSH, CDR2 LQKENI. Deletions cut 6 bases from V and 4 bases from J, with 20 bases between. The CDR3 loop reads CASSSGGARPADTQYF. The CDR3 DNA follows: TGTGCCAGCTCCTCAGGAGGTGCCCGCCCCGCAGATACGCAGTATTTT.

This chain links TRBV6-5 with TRBJ1-5; 7 bases match TRBD1. This CDR3 is built from 14 residues. The junction had 3 bases not matched to a gene; V was cut back by 6 bases and J by 1 base. The germline V gene encodes CDR1 MNHEY and CDR2 SVGAGI. The CDR3 DNA reads TGTGCCAGCAGCCGGGACAGAAGCAATCAGCCCCAGCATTTT. Protein: CASSRDRSNQPQHF.

The chain uses TRBV30 and TRBJ1-1; possibly TRBD1 for D (6 bases). V was clipped by 1 base and J by 0 bases, with 6 bases between them. Germline lookup yields CDR1 GTSNPN and CDR2 SVGIG (reference sequence). The CDR3 length is 13 residues. The CDR3: CAWSGDMNTEAFF. The CDR3 DNA reads TGTGCCTGGAGTGGGGACATGAACACTGAAGCTTTCTTT.

V and J are TRBV14 and TRBJ2-7; D is uncertain. CDR3 size: 13 residues. The V and J ends lost 2 bases and 4 bases respectively, with 9 bases between them. Per the germline V gene, CDR1 is SGHDN and CDR2 is FVKESK. In DNA form, the CDR3 reads TGTGCCAGCAGCCAATTAACTTCTTACGAGCAGTACTTC. Protein: CASSQLTSYEQYF.

CDR3 nucleotides: TGTGCCAGCGGGCCAGGGGGCAATGAGCAGTTCTTC. It specifies CASGPGGNEQFF. This sequence joins TRBV6-4 and TRBJ2-1, with 7 bases aligning to TRBD1. This CDR3 contains 12 residues. V gave up 8 bases and J gave up 6 bases; unmatched junction bases: 4. CDR1 is MRHNA, CDR2 SNTAGT, per germline.

The count of this clone is one. J is TRBJ2-4 and V is TRBV4-1; TRBD2 might be the D (6 bases). V was pared by 0 bases and J by 5 bases, with 11 bases between. Germline CDR1 reads MGHRA; CDR2 reads YSYEKL. This CDR3 region has 15 residues. The CDR3 DNA reads TGCGCCAGCAGCCAAGAAAGGGGCGGGGAAAACATTCAGTACTTC. This translates into CASSQERGGENIQYF.